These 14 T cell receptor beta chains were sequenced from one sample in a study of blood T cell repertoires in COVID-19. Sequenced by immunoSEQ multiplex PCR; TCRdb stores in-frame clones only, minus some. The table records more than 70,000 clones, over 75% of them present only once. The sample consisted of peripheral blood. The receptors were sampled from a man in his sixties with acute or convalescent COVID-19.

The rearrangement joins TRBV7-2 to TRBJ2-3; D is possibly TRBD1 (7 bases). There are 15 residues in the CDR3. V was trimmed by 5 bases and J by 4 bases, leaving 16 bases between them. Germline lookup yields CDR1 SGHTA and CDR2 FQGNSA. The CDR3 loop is CASSPRQGGPDTQYF. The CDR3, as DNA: TGTGCCAGCAGCCCACGACAGGGAGGTCCAGATACGCAGTATTTT.

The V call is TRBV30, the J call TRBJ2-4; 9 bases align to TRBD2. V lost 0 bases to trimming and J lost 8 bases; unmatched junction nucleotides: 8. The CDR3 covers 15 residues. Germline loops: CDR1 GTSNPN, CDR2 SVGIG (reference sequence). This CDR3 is CAWSVLAGPADIQYF. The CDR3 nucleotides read TGTGCCTGGAGTGTACTAGCGGGCCCCGCGGACATTCAGTACTTC.

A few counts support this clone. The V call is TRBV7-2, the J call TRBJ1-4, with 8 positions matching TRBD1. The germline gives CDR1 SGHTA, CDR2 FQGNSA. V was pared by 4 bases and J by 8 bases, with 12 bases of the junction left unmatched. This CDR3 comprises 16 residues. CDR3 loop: CASSSDRARFGEKLFF. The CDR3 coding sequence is TGTGCCAGCAGCTCGGACAGGGCTAGATTCGGGGAAAAACTGTTTTTT.

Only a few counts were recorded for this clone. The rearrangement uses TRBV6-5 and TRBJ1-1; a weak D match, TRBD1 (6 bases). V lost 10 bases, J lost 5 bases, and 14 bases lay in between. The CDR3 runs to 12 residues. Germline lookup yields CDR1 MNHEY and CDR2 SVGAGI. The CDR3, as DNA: TGTGCCACGTACACAGGGTCAACTGAAGCTTTCTTT. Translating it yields CATYTGSTEAFF.

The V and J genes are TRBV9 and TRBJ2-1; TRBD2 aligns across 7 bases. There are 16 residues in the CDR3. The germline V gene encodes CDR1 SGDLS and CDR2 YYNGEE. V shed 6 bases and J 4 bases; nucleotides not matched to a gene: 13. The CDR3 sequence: CASTEGSGGQYNEQFF. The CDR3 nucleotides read TGTGCCAGCACCGAGGGGTCGGGGGGTCAATACAATGAGCAGTTCTTC.

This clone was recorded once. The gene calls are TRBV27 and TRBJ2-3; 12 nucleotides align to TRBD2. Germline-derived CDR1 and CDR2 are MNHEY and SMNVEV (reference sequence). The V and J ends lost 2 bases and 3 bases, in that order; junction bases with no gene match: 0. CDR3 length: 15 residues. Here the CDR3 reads CASSLGTSGTDTQYF. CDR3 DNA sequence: TGTGCCAGCAGTTTAGGGACTAGCGGGACAGATACGCAGTATTTT.

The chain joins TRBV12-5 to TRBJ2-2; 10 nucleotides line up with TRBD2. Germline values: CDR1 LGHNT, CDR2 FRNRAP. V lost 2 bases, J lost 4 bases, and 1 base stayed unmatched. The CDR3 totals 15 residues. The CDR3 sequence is CASGLSGRATGELFF. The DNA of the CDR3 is TGTGCTAGTGGTTTGAGCGGGAGGGCCACCGGGGAGCTGTTTTTT.

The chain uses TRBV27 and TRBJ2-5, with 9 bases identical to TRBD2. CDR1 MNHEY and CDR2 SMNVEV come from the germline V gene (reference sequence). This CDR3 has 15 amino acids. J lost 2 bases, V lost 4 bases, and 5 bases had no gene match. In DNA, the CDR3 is TGTGCCAGCAGTTGGGGGACTAGCAGTCAAGAGACCCAGTACTTC. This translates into CASSWGTSSQETQYF.

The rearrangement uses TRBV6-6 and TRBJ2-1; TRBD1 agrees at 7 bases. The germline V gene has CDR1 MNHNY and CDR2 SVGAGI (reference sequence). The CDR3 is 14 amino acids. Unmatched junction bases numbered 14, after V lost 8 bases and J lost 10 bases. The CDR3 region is CASGTPGQSYEQFF. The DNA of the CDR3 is TGTGCCAGCGGCACTCCGGGACAGTCGTACGAGCAGTTCTTC.

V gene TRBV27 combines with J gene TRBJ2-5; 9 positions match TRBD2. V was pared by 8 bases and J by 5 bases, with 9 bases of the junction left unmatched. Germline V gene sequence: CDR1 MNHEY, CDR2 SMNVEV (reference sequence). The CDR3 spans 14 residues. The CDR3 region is CASWRGGRDETQYF. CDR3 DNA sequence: TGTGCCAGCTGGCGGGGGGGCCGGGATGAGACCCAGTACTTC.

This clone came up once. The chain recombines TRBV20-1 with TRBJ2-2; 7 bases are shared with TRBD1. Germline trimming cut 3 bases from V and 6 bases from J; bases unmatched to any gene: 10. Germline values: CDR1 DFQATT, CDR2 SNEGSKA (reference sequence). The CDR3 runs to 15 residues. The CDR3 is CSASKGARGAGELFF. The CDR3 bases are TGCAGTGCTAGTAAGGGGGCGCGTGGGGCCGGGGAGCTGTTTTTT.

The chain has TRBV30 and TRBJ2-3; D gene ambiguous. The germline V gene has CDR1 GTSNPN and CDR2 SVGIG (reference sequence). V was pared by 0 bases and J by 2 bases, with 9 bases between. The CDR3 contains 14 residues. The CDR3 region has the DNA TGTGCCTGGAGTGTACAGCTTAACACAGATACGCAGTATTTT. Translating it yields CAWSVQLNTDTQYF. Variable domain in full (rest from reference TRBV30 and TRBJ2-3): SQTIHQWPATLVQPVGSPLSLECTVEGTSNPNLYWYRQAAGRGLQLLFYSVGIGQISSEVPQNLSASRPQDRQFILSSKKLLLSDSGFYLCAWSVQLNTDTQYFGPGTRLTVL.

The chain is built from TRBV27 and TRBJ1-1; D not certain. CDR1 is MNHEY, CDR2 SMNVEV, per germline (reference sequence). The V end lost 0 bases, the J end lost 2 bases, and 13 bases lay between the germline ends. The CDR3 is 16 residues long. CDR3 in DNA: TGTGCCAGCAGTTTATCAGAGGGCACACCCAACACTGAAGCTTTCTTT. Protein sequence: CASSLSEGTPNTEAFF.

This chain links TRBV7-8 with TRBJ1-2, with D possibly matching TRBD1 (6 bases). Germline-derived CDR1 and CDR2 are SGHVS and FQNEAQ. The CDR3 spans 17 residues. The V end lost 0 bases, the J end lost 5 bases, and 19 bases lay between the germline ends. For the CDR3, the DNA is TGTGCCAGCAGCTTAGCGATCGGGGCGGGGGCACAATATGGCTACACCTTC. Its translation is CASSLAIGAGAQYGYTF.